Below, 23 T cell receptor beta chains from the same sample are listed, as sequenced in a study of cytomegalovirus exposure and HLA in healthy donors. Researchers ran the PCR with 60 Vbeta and 13 Jbeta primers. This table comes from immunoSEQ multiplex PCR, and its TCRdb copy is limited to in-frame clones, with some not included. The sample shows about 160,000 clones, 60% to 80% of them seen only once. The sequenced material came from PBMCs. The receptor set was obtained from a man aged 30 to 45 in good health and CMV-seropositive.

The rearrangement joins TRBV28 to TRBJ2-2, with 8 bases fitting TRBD1. The V and J ends lost 3 bases and 6 bases, in that order; junction bases with no gene match: 15. CDR1 MDHEN and CDR2 SYDVKM come from the germline V gene. This CDR3 region has 18 residues. DNA for the CDR3: TGTGCCAGCAGTTTGGTGGGTCGGGGGACAGGTGTCGCCGGGGAGCTGTTTTTT. It codes for CASSLVGRGTGVAGELFF.

V gene TRBV7-9 combines with J gene TRBJ1-6, with 7 bases aligning to TRBD1. The CDR3 runs to 14 residues. The germline gives CDR1 SEHNR, CDR2 FQNEAQ (reference sequence). V lost 4 bases and J lost 7; bases outside the gene matches: 4. The DNA for the CDR3 is TGTGCCAGCAGCTCAGACAGGGACAATTCACCCCTCCACTTT. Amino acids: CASSSDRDNSPLHF.

The V call is TRBV12-5, the J call TRBJ2-1; TRBD1 is a possible D gene (6 bases). The CDR3 runs to 14 residues. Trimming pared 1 base from V and 9 bases from J, leaving 13 bases between. Germline V gene sequence: CDR1 LGHNT, CDR2 FRNRAP. CDR3: CASGLGEGVVEQFF. The CDR3 DNA reads as TGTGCTAGTGGTTTGGGTGAGGGGGTTGTTGAGCAGTTCTTC. Together with reference TRBV12-5 and TRBJ2-1, the CDR3 gives the full variable domain: DARVTQTPRHKVTEMGQEVTMRCQPILGHNTVFWYRQTMMQGLELLAYFRNRAPLDDSGMPKDRFSAEMPDATLATLKIQPSEPRDSAVYFCASGLGEGVVEQFFGPGTRLTVL.

The chain is built from TRBV30 and TRBJ1-1, with D tentatively TRBD1 (5 bases). This CDR3 spans 13 amino acids. CDR1 and CDR2 (germline): GTSNPN, SVGIG (reference sequence). V shed 3 bases and J shed 6 bases, with 14 bases lying between them. CDR3 sequence reads: CAWSQGLEAEAFF. The CDR3 bases are TGTGCCTGGAGCCAGGGACTCGAGGCTGAAGCTTTCTTT.

This rearrangement joins TRBV29-1 to TRBJ2-7; 9 bases map to TRBD1. The trim removed 5 bases at V and 4 bases at J, leaving 3 bases unmatched. CDR3 length: 12 residues. Germline values: CDR1 SQVTM, CDR2 ANQGSEA. The CDR3 DNA reads TGCAGCGTTCAACAGGGGGCGTACGAGCAGTACTTC. As protein: CSVQQGAYEQYF.

The chain employs TRBV6-5 and TRBJ2-3, with D perhaps matching TRBD1 (5 bases). This CDR3 is 15 amino acids long. The V end lost 0 bases, the J end lost 6 bases, and 13 bases lay between the germline ends. CDR1 and CDR2 (germline): MNHEY, SVGAGI. This chain's CDR3 is CASSYSYTGSDTQYF. Written as DNA, the CDR3 is TGTGCCAGCAGTTACTCGTACACAGGTTCGGATACGCAGTATTTT.

The rearrangement links TRBV7-6 to TRBJ1-1; D remains unclear. The germline V gene has CDR1 SGHVS and CDR2 FNYEAQ. V was cut by 5 bases and J by 2 bases, with 12 bases left in between. This CDR3 has 14 amino acids. The CDR3 reads CASSGPGTNTEAFF. For the CDR3, the DNA is TGTGCCAGCAGCGGTCCTGGTACTAACACTGAAGCTTTCTTT.

The chain employs TRBV19 and TRBJ1-5; no firm D call. The ends were cut back, 10 bases at V and 5 bases at J, with 15 bases in the middle. The germline V gene encodes CDR1 LNHDA and CDR2 SQIVND (reference sequence). CDR3 length equals 13 residues. The CDR3 region has the DNA TGTGCCACTATGGGAGGGTCCTATCAGCCCCAGCATTTT. Translation: CATMGGSYQPQHF. Variable domain in full (rest from reference TRBV19 and TRBJ1-5): DGGITQSPKYLFRKEGQNVTLSCEQNLNHDAMYWYRQDPGQGLRLIYYSQIVNDFQKGDIAEGYSVSREKKESFPLTVTSAQKNPTAFYLCATMGGSYQPQHFGDGTRLSIL.

The chain combines TRBV9 with TRBJ2-5; 10 bases are shared with TRBD2. V lost 2 bases to trimming and J lost 2 bases; unmatched junction nucleotides: 3. Germline lookup yields CDR1 SGDLS and CDR2 YYNGEE. The length of the CDR3 is 15 residues. The CDR3 reads CASSVQAGGQETQYF. The CDR3 region has the DNA TGTGCCAGCAGCGTGCAAGCGGGGGGGCAAGAGACCCAGTACTTC.

The J gene is TRBJ1-3, the V gene TRBV30; 8 positions match TRBD1. In germline, CDR1 is GTSNPN, CDR2 SVGIG (reference sequence). The CDR3 spans 14 residues. V was pared by 3 bases and J by 4 bases, with 5 bases of the junction left unmatched. CDR3 bases: TGTGCCTGGAGCGGACAGGGCACAGGAAACACCATATATTTT. It encodes CAWSGQGTGNTIYF.

This clone was seen a handful of times. The V and J genes are TRBV5-1 and TRBJ2-3; perhaps TRBD1 as D (5 bases). CDR1 is SGHRS, CDR2 YFSETQ, per germline. The CDR3 has 15 amino acids. V was cut by 2 bases and J by 2 bases, with 12 bases left in between. Here the CDR3 DNA reads TGCGCCAGCAGCTTTGCAGGGCATTACACAGATACGCAGTATTTT. It is translated as CASSFAGHYTDTQYF.

J is TRBJ2-2 and V is TRBV19; a weak D match, TRBD2 (5 bases). V lost 5 bases and J 1 base, leaving 8 bases between the germline ends. Germline loops: CDR1 LNHDA, CDR2 SQIVND (reference sequence). The CDR3 runs 14 residues. The CDR3 spells CASSRGQNTGELFF. The CDR3, as DNA: TGTGCCAGTAGTCGGGGTCAGAACACCGGGGAGCTGTTTTTT.

This chain connects TRBV30 to TRBJ1-4; D perhaps matches TRBD1 (5 bases). This CDR3 contains 14 residues. The V end lost 4 bases, the J end lost 11 bases, and 20 bases lay between the germline ends. The germline V gene encodes CDR1 GTSNPN and CDR2 SVGIG (reference sequence). Here the CDR3 DNA reads TGTGCCTGGATCAATGACGGGGGGACTGGCAAACTGTTTTTT. Amino acids: CAWINDGGTGKLFF.

V is TRBV27 and J is TRBJ2-5, with D maybe TRBD1 (6 bases). The CDR3 contains 14 residues. V lost 6 bases and J 2 bases, leaving 13 bases between the germline ends. Germline V gives CDR1 MNHEY, CDR2 SMNVEV (reference sequence). The CDR3: CASRPRGLQETQYF. The CDR3 DNA reads as TGTGCCAGCAGGCCCAGGGGATTGCAAGAGACCCAGTACTTC.

The chain couples TRBV2 to TRBJ1-6; 7 nucleotides match TRBD1. Trimming cost V 6 bases and J 7 bases; bases outside gene matches: 6. The CDR3 totals 14 residues. Germline V gene sequence: CDR1 SNHLY, CDR2 FYNNEI. CDR3 residues: CASRKTGENSPLHF. The CDR3 DNA reads TGTGCCAGCAGAAAAACAGGGGAAAATTCACCCCTCCACTTT.

The J gene is TRBJ1-2, the V gene TRBV28; D gene unclear. This CDR3 comprises 12 residues. Trimming stripped 7 bases from V and 3 bases from J, with 9 bases between. CDR1 and CDR2 from the germline V gene are MDHEN and SYDVKM. The CDR3 spells CASIGQDYGYTF. The CDR3 coding sequence is TGTGCCAGCATCGGTCAAGACTATGGCTACACCTTC.

This chain joins TRBV27 and TRBJ1-2; 9 bases align to TRBD1. Germline CDR1 and CDR2: MNHEY and SMNVEV (reference sequence). This CDR3 contains 14 residues. V shed 2 bases, J shed 8 bases, and the junction held 6 bases outside the gene matches. CDR3 region: CASSLHGQGNGYTF. The CDR3 nucleotides are TGTGCCAGCAGTTTACATGGACAGGGGAACGGCTACACCTTC.

The chain carries TRBV5-6 and TRBJ1-5, with D possibly matching TRBD1 (5 bases). The CDR3 sequence is 14 residues long. Trimming left V 6 bases short and J 7 bases short, with 17 bases between. The germline CDR1 and CDR2 sequences are SGHDT and YYEEEE. The CDR3 DNA sequence: TGTGCCAGCAATCTGGGGGGGGGAGGGCAGCCCCAGCATTTT. Translated: CASNLGGGGQPQHF.

This chain connects TRBV9 to TRBJ2-1, with a tentative D call TRBD1 (5 bases). The ends were cut back, 1 base at V and 5 bases at J, with 7 bases in the middle. CDR3 length: 13 amino acids. Germline lookup yields CDR1 SGDLS and CDR2 YYNGEE. The CDR3 loop reads CASSVRQHNEQFF. DNA of the CDR3: TGTGCCAGCAGCGTACGACAGCACAATGAGCAGTTCTTC. The full variable domain, its missing parts supplied by reference TRBV9 and TRBJ2-1, is DSGVTQTPKHLITATGQRVTLRCSPRSGDLSVYWYQQSLDQGLQFLIQYYNGEERAKGNILERFSAQQFPDLHSELNLSSLELGDSALYFCASSVRQHNEQFFGPGTRLTVL.

The V gene is TRBV2, the J gene TRBJ1-1; the D gene is possibly TRBD1 (6 bases). The CDR3 consists of 14 residues. Germline-derived CDR1 and CDR2 are SNHLY and FYNNEI. Trimming shortened V by 4 bases and J by 1 base, and 10 bases separated the two germline ends. In DNA, the CDR3 is TGTGCCAGCAGTGTGGGGACACAGAACACTGAAGCTTTCTTT. Its translation is CASSVGTQNTEAFF.

V gene TRBV11-1 combines with J gene TRBJ2-7; 7 bases are a match to TRBD1. This CDR3 contains 15 residues. Germline CDR1 and CDR2: SGHAT and FQDESV (reference sequence). The junction had 8 bases not matched to a gene; V was cut back by 4 bases and J by 2 bases. The CDR3 region has the DNA TGTGCCAGCAGCTCCCCGGACAGGTTTCCCTACGAGCAGTACTTC. This sequence encodes CASSSPDRFPYEQYF. Drawing the rest from reference TRBV11-1 and TRBJ2-7, the complete variable domain is EAEVAQSPRYKITEKSQAVAFWCDPISGHATLYWYRQILGQGPELLVQFQDESVVDDSQLPKDRFSAERLKGVDSTLKIQPAELGDSAMYLCASSSPDRFPYEQYFGPGTRLTVT.

This clone is a singleton in its sample. The chain has TRBV4-3 and TRBJ1-6; D unresolved. Trimming left V 3 bases short and J 5 bases short, with 11 bases between. Germline V CDR1 and CDR2: LGHNA, YSLEER. The CDR3 has 15 amino acids. As DNA, the CDR3 is TGCGCCAGCAGCCACGAGGGTAGGGATAATTCACCCCTCCACTTT. This sequence encodes CASSHEGRDNSPLHF.

The chain combines TRBV2 with TRBJ1-2; D uncertain. V was pared by 4 bases and J by 3 bases, with 15 bases between. Germline CDR1 SNHLY, CDR2 FYNNEI. This CDR3 is 15 amino acids long. The CDR3 sequence: CASSGTTRMDYGYTF. CDR3 nucleotides: TGTGCCAGCAGTGGAACCACCAGGATGGACTATGGCTACACCTTC.